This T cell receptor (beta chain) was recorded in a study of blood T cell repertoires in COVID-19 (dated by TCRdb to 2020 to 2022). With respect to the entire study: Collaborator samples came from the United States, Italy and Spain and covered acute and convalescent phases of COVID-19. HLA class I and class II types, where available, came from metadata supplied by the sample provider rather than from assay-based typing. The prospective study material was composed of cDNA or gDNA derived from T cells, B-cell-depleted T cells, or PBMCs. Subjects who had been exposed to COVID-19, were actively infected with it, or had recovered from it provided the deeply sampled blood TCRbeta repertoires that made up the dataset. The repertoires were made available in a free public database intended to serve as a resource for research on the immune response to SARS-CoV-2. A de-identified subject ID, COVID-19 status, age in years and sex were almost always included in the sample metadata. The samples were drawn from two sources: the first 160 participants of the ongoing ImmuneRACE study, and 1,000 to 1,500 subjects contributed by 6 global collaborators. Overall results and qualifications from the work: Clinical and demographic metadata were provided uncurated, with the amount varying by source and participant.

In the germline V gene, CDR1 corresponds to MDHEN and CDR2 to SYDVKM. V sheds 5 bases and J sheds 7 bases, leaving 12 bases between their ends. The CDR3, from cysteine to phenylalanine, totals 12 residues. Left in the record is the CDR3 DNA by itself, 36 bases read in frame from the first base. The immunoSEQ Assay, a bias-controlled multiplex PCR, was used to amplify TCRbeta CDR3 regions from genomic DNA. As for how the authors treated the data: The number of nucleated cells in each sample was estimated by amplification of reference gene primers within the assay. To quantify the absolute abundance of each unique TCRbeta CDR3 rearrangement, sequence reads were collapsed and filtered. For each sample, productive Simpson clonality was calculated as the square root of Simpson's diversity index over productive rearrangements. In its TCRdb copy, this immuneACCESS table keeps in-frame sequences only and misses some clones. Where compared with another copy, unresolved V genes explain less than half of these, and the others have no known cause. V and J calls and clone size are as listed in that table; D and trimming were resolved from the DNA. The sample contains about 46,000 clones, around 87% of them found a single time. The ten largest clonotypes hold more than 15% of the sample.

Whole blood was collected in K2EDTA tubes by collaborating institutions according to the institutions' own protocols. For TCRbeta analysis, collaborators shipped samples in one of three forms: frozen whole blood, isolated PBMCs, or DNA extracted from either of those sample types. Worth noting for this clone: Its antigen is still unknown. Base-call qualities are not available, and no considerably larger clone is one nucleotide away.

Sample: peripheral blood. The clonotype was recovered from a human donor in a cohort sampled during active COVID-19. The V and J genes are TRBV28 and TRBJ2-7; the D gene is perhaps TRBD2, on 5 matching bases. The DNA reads TGTGCCAGCAGTAAGGACTCCCGAGAGCAGTACTTC. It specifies CASSKDSREQYF.